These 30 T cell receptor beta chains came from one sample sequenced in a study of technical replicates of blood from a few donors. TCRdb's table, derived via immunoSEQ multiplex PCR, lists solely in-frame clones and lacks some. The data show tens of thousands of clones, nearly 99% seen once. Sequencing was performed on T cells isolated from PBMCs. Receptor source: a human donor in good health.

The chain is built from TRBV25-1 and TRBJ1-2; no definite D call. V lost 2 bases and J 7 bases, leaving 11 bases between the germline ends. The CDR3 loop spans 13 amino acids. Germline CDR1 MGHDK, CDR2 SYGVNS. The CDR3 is CASSEGRGGGYTF. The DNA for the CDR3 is TGTGCCAGCAGTGAAGGTAGAGGTGGTGGCTACACCTTC.

The CDR3 bases are TGCGCCAGCAGCCAAGATGTTGAGCGGGAGTCATACAATGAGCAGTTCTTC. It yields the protein CASSQDVERESYNEQFF. The V gene is TRBV4-3, the J gene TRBJ2-1; TRBD2 matches 8 bases. The germline V gene has CDR1 LGHNA and CDR2 YSLEER. This CDR3 comprises 17 residues. Unmatched junction bases numbered 8, after V lost 0 bases and J lost 4 bases.

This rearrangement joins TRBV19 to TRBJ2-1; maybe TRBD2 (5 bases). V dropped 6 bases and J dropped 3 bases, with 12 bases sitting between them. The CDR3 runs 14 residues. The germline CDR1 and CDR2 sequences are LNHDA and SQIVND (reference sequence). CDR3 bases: TGTGCCAGTAGACCGCCGGGATACTACAATGAGCAGTTCTTC. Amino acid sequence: CASRPPGYYNEQFF.

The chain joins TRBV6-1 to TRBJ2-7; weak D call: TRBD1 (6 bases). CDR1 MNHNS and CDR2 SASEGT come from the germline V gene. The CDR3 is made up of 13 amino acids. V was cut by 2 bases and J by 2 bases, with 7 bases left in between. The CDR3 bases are TGTGCCAGCAGTGAACCAGGGGCCTACGAGCAGTACTTC. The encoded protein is CASSEPGAYEQYF.

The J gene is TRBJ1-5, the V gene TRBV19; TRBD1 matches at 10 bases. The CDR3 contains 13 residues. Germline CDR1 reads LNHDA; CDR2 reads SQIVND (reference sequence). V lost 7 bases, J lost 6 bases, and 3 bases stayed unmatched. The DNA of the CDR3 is TGTGCCAGTACGACAGGGGGCGGTCAGCCCCAGCATTTT. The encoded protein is CASTTGGGQPQHF.

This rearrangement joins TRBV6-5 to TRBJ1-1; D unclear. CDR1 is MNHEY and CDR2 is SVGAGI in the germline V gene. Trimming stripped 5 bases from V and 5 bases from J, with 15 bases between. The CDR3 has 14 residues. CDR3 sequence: CASSRSRGKTEAFF. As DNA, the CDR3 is TGTGCCAGCAGTAGGTCGCGGGGAAAGACTGAAGCTTTCTTT.

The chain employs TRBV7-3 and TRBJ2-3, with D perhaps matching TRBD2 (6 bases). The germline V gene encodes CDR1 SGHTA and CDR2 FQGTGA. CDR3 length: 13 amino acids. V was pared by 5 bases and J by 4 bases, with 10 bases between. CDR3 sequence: CASSDPGADTQYF. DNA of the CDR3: TGTGCCAGCAGCGACCCGGGAGCAGATACGCAGTATTTT.

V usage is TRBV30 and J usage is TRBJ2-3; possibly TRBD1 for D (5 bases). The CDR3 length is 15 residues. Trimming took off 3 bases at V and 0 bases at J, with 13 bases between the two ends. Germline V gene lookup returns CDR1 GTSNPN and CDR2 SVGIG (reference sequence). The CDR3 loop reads CAWRALGVSTDTQYF. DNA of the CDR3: TGTGCCTGGAGGGCCTTAGGGGTTAGCACAGATACGCAGTATTTT.

The CDR3 is CASSKGQGEKLFF. CDR3 DNA: TGTGCCAGCAGTAAGGGACAGGGGGAGAAACTGTTTTTT. This chain joins TRBV25-1 and TRBJ1-4; 11 bases align to TRBD1. The J segment lost 11 bases and the V segment lost 5 bases, leaving 4 bases of the junction unmatched. The CDR3 extends over 13 amino acids. Germline assignment: CDR1 MGHDK and CDR2 SYGVNS. Using reference TRBV25-1 and TRBJ1-4 for the parts outside the CDR3, the full variable domain is EADIYQTPRYLVIGTGKKITLECSQTMGHDKMYWYQQDPGMELHLIHYSYGVNSTEKGDLSSESTVSRIRTEHFPLTLESARPSHTSQYLCASSKGQGEKLFFGSGTQLSVL.

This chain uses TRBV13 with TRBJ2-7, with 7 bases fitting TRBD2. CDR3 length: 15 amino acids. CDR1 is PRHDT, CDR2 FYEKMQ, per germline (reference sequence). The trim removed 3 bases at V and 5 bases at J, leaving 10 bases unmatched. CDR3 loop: CASSFRGRSNHEQYF. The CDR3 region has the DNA TGTGCCAGCAGCTTTCGCGGGAGAAGTAACCACGAGCAGTACTTC.

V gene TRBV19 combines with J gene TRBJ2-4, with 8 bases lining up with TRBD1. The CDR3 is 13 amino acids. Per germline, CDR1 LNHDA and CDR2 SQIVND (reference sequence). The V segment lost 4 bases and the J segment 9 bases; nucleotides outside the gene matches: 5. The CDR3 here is CASSKDRVAIQYF. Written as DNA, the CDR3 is TGTGCCAGTAGTAAGGACAGGGTAGCCATTCAGTACTTC.

The CDR3 DNA reads TGTGCCAGCAGCCCCGGCTGGAGAGATACGCAGTATTTT. Amino acid sequence: CASSPGWRDTQYF. The chain employs TRBV4-2 and TRBJ2-3; no definite D call. This CDR3 contains 13 residues. The germline V gene encodes CDR1 LGHNA and CDR2 YNFKEQ. Trimming left V 4 bases short and J 5 bases short, with 10 bases between.

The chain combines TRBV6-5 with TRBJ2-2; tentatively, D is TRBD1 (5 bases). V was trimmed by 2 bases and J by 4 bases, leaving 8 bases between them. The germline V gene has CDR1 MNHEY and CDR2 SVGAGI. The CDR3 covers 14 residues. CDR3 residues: CASSYLQGTGELFF. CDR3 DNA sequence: TGTGCCAGCAGTTACCTGCAGGGCACCGGGGAGCTGTTTTTT.

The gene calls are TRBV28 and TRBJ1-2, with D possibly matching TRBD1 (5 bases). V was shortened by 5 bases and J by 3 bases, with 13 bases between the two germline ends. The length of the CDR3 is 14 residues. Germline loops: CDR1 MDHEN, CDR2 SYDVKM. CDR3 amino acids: CASSTGVYDYGYTF. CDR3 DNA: TGTGCCAGCAGTACAGGCGTCTACGACTATGGCTACACCTTC.

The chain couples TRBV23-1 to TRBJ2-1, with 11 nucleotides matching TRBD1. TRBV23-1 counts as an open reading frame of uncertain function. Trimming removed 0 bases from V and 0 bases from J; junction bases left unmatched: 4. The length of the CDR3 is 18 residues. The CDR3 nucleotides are TGCGCCAGCAGTCAATCGGACAGGGGGCTAAGCTCCTACAATGAGCAGTTCTTC. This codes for CASSQSDRGLSSYNEQFF.

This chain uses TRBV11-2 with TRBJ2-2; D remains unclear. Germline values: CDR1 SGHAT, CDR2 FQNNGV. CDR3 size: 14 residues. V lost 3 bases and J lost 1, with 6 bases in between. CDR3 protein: CASSFRVNTGELFF. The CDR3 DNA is TGTGCCAGCAGCTTTCGGGTGAACACCGGGGAGCTGTTTTTT.

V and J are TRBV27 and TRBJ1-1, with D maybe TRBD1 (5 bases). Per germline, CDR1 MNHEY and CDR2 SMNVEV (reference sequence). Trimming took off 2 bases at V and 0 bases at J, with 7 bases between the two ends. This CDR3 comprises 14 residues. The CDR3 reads CASSLGGVNTEAFF. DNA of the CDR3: TGTGCCAGCAGTTTAGGGGGGGTGAACACTGAAGCTTTCTTT.

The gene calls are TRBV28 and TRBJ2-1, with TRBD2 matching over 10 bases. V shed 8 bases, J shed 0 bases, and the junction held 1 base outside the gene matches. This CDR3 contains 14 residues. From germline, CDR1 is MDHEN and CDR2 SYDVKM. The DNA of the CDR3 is TGTGCCAGCGGGACTAGCGACTCCTACAATGAGCAGTTCTTC. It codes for CASGTSDSYNEQFF.

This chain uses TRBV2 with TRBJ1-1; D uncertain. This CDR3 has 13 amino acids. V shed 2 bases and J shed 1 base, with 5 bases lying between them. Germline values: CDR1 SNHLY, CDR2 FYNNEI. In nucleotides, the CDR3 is TGTGCCAGCAGTGAACAGTGGAACACTGAAGCTTTCTTT. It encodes CASSEQWNTEAFF.

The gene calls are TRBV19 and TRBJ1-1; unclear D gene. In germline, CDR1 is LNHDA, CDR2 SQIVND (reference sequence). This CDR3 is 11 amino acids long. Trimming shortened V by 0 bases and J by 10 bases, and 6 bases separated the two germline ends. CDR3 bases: TGTGCCAGTAGTATAGAGGGCCGAGCTTTCTTT. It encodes CASSIEGRAFF.

In nucleotides, the CDR3 is TGTGCCAGCAGCTTCTCGGGAGCAGAGACCCAGTACTTC. This sequence encodes CASSFSGAETQYF. The rearrangement uses TRBV7-6 and TRBJ2-5; D perhaps matches TRBD2 (6 bases). This CDR3 has 13 amino acids. In germline, CDR1 is SGHVS, CDR2 FNYEAQ. V dropped 3 bases and J dropped 4 bases, with 9 bases sitting between them.

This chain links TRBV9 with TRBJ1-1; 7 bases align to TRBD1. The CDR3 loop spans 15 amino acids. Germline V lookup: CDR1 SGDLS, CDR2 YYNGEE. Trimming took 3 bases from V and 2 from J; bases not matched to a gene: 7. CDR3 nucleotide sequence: TGTGCCAGCAGCGCCTCGGGACAGCTTAACACTGAAGCTTTCTTT. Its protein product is CASSASGQLNTEAFF.

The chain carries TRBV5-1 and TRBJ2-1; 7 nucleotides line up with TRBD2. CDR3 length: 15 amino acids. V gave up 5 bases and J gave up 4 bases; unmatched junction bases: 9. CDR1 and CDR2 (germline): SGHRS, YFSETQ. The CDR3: CASRLKSGVYNEQFF. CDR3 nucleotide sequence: TGCGCCAGCAGATTAAAAAGCGGGGTATACAATGAGCAGTTCTTC.

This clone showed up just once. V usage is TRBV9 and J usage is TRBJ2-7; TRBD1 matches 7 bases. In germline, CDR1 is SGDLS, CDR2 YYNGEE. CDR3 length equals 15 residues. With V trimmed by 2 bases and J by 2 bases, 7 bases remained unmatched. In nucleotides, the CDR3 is TGTGCCAGCAGCGTCTCCGGGACAGCCACCTACGAGCAGTACTTC. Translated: CASSVSGTATYEQYF.

CDR3 region: CASSQDYSRANTGELFF. CDR3 nucleotides: TGTGCCAGCAGCCAAGATTATTCCAGGGCGAACACCGGGGAGCTGTTTTTT. The rearrangement links TRBV14 to TRBJ2-2, with D possibly matching TRBD1 (5 bases). V was clipped by 0 bases and J by 0 bases, with 11 bases between them. Germline lookup yields CDR1 SGHDN and CDR2 FVKESK. The CDR3 is made up of 17 amino acids.

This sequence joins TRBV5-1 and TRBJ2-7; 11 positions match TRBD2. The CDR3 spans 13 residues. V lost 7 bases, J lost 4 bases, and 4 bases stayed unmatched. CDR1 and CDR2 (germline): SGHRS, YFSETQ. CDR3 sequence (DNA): TGCGCCAGCTCCACTAGCGGGAGATACGAGCAGTACTTC. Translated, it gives CASSTSGRYEQYF.

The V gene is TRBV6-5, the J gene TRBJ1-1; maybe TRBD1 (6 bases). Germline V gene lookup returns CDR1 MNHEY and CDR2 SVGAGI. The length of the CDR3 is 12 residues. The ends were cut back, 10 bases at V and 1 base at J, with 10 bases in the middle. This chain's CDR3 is CATATGNTEAFF. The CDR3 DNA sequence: TGTGCCACCGCGACAGGGAACACTGAAGCTTTCTTT.

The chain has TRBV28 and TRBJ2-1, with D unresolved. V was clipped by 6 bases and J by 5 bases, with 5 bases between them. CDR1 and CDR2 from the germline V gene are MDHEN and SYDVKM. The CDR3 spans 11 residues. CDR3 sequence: CASRSNNEQFF. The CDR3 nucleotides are TGTGCCAGCAGATCAAACAATGAGCAGTTCTTC.

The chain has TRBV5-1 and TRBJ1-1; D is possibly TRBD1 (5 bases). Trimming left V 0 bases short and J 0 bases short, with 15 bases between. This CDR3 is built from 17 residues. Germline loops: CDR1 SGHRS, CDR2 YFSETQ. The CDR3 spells CASSLVRGGNMNTEAFF. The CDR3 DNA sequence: TGCGCCAGCAGCTTGGTAAGGGGAGGTAACATGAACACTGAAGCTTTCTTT.

In DNA form, the CDR3 reads TGCAGCGTTGAGGAGCGATCCTACGAGCAGTACTTC. This gives the protein CSVEERSYEQYF. This chain connects TRBV29-1 to TRBJ2-7; D is unclear. CDR1 and CDR2 (germline): SQVTM, ANQGSEA. The CDR3 covers 12 residues. V gave up 3 bases and J gave up 1 base, with 7 bases separating them.